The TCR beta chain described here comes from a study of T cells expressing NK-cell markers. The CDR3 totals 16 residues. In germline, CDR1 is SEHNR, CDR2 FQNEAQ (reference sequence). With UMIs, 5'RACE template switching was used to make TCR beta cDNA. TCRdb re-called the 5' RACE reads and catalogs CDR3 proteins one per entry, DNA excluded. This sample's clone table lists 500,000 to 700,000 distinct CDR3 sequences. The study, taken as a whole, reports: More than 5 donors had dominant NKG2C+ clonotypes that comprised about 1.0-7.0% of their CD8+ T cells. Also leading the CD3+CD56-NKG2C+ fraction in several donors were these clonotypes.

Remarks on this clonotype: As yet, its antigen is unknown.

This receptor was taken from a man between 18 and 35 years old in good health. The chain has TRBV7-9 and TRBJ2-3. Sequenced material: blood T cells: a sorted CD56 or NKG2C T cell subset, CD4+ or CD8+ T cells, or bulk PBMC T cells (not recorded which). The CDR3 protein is CASSFASGSVTDTQYF.